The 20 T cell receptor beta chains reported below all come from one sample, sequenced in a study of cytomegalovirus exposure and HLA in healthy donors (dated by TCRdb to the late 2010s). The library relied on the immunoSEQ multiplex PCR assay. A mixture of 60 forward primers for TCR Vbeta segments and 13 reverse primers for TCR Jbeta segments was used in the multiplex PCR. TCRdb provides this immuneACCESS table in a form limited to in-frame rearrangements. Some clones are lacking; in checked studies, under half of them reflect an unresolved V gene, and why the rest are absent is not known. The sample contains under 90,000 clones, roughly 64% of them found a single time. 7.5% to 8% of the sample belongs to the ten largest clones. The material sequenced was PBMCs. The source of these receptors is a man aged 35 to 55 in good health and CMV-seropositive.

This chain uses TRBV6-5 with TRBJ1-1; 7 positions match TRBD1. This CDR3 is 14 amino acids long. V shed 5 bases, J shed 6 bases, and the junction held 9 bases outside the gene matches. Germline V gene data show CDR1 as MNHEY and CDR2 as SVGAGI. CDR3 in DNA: TGTGCCAGCAGTCCCCATGGGACAGACCCTGAAGCTTTCTTT. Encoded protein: CASSPHGTDPEAFF.

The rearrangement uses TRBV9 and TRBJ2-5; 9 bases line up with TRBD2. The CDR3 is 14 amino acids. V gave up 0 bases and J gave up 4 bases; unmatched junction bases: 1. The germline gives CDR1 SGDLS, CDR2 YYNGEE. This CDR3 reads CASSVDSGRETQYF. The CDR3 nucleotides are TGTGCCAGCAGCGTAGATAGCGGGAGAGAGACCCAGTACTTC.

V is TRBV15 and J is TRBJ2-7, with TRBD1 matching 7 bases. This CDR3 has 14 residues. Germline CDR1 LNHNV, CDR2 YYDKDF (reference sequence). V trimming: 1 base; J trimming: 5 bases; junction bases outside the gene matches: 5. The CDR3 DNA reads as TGTGCCACCAGCAGAGGTGACAGGGTCCACGAGCAGTACTTC. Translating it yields CATSRGDRVHEQYF.

CDR3 in amino acids: CASSVWDGRGGGQGQFF. CDR3 nucleotide sequence: TGTGCCAGCAGTGTTTGGGACGGCAGGGGTGGCGGTCAGGGGCAGTTCTTC. V and J are TRBV25-1 and TRBJ2-1; tentatively, D is TRBD1 (6 bases). V lost 4 bases, J lost 12 bases, and 28 bases lay in between. CDR1 and CDR2 (germline): MGHDK, SYGVNS. CDR3 length: 17 amino acids.

The CDR3 DNA is TGCGCCAGCAGCATGTTGACGGGAAGCTCCTACGAGCAGTACTTC. Protein sequence: CASSMLTGSSYEQYF. This sequence joins TRBV5-1 and TRBJ2-7; D is perhaps TRBD2 (5 bases). The CDR3 length is 15 residues. V was clipped by 4 bases and J by 0 bases, with 14 bases between them. Germline V gene data show CDR1 as SGHRS and CDR2 as YFSETQ.

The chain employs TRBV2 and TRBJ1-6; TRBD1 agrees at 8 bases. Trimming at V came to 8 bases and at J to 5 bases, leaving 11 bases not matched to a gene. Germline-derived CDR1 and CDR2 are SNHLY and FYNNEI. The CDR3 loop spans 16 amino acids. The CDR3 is CASLLFLTGDNSPLHF. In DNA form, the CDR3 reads TGTGCCAGCCTCCTATTCTTGACAGGGGATAATTCACCCCTCCACTTT.

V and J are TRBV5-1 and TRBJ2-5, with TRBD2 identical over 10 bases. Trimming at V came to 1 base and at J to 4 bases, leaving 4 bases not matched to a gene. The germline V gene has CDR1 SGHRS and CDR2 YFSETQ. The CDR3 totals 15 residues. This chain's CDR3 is CASSLSSGGTETQYF. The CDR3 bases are TGCGCCAGCAGCTTGAGTAGCGGGGGGACAGAGACCCAGTACTTC.

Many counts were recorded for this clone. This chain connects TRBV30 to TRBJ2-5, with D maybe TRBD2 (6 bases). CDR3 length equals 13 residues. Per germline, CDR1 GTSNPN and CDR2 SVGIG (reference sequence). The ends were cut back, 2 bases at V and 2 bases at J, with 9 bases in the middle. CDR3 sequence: CAWSLGGQETQYF. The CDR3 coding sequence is TGTGCCTGGAGTCTCGGAGGGCAAGAGACCCAGTACTTC.

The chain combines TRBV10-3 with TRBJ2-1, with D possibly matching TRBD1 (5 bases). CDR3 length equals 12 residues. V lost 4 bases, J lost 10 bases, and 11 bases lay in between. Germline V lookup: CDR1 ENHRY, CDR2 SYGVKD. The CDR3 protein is CAISGQGNEQFF. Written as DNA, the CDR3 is TGTGCCATCAGTGGGCAGGGAAACGAGCAGTTCTTC.

The CDR3 nucleotides are TGCGCCAGCAGCTTAGGGGAGGCCTATAATTCACCCCTCCACTTT. Protein: CASSLGEAYNSPLHF. V usage is TRBV5-1 and J usage is TRBJ1-6; TRBD1 is a possible D gene (5 bases). The CDR3 covers 15 residues. Germline assignment: CDR1 SGHRS and CDR2 YFSETQ. The V end was cut by 2 bases, the J end by 2 bases, with 8 bases between.

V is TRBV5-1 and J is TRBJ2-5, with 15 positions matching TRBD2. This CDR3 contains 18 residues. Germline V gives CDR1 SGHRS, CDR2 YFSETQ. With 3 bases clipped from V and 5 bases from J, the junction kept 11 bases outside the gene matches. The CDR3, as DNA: TGCGCCAGCAGCTCGGGACTAGCGGGGGGACTGAATGTTGAGACCCAGTACTTC. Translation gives CASSSGLAGGLNVETQYF. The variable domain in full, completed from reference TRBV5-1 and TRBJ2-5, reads KAGVTQTPRYLIKTRGQQVTLSCSPISGHRSVSWYQQTPGQGLQFLFEYFSETQRNKGNFPGRFSGRQFSNSRSEMNVSTLELGDSALYLCASSSGLAGGLNVETQYFGPGTRLLVL.

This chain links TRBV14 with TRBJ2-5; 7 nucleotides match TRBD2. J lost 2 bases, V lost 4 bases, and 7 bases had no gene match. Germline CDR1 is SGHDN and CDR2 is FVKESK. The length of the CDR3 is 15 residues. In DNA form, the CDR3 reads TGTGCCAGCAGCCCACTAGCGCGGGGGCAAGAGACCCAGTACTTC. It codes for CASSPLARGQETQYF.

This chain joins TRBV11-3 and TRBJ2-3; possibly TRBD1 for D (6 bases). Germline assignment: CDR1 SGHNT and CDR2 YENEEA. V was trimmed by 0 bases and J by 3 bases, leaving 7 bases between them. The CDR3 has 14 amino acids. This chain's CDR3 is CASSLDQGTDTQYF. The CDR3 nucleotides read TGTGCCAGCAGCTTAGATCAGGGGACAGATACGCAGTATTTT.

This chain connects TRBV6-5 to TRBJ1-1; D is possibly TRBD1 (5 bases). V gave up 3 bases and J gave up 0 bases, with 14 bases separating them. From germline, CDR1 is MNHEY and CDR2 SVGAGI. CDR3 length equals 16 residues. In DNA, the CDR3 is TGTGCCAGCAGTTATCTGAGGACACTCTTGAACACTGAAGCTTTCTTT. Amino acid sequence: CASSYLRTLLNTEAFF.

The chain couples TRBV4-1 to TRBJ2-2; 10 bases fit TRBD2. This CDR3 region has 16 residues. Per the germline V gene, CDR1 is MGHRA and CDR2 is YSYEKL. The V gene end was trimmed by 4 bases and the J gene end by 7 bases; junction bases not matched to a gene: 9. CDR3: CASSLSSGSGGGELFF. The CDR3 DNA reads TGCGCCAGCAGCCTTTCTAGCGGGAGCGGAGGCGGGGAGCTGTTTTTT.

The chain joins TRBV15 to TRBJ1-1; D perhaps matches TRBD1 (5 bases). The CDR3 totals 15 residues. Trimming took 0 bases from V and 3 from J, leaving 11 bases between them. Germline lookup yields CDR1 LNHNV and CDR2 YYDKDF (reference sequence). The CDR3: CATSREGRVYTEAFF. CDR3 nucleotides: TGTGCCACCAGCAGAGAAGGCAGGGTATACACTGAAGCTTTCTTT. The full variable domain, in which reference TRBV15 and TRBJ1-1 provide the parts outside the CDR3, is DAMVIQNPRYQVTQFGKPVTLSCSQTLNHNVMYWYQQKSSQAPKLLFHYYDKDFNNEADTPDNFQSRRPNTSFCFLDIRSPGLGDTAMYLCATSREGRVYTEAFFGQGTRLTVV.

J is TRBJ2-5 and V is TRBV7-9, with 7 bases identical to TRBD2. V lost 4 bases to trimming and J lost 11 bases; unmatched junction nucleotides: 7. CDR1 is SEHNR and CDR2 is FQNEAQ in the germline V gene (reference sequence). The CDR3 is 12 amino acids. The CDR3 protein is CASSSKQGGQYF. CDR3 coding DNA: TGTGCCAGCAGCTCGAAGCAGGGAGGGCAGTACTTC.

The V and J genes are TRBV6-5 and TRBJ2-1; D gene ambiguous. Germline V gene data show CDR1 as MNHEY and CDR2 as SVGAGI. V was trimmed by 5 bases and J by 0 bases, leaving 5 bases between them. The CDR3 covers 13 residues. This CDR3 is CASSKSSYNEQFF. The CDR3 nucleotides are TGTGCCAGCAGTAAGAGCTCCTACAATGAGCAGTTCTTC.

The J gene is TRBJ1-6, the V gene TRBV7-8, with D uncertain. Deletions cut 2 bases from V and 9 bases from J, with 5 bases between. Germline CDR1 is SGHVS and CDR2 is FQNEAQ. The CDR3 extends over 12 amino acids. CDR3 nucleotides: TGTGCCAGCAGCTTAACGGTTTCACCCCTCCACTTT. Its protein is CASSLTVSPLHF.

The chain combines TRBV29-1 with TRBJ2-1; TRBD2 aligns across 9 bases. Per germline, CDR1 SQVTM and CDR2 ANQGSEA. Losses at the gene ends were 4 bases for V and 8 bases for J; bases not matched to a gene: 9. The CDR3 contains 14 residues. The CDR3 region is CSVGRAGGPYEQFF. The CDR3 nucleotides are TGCAGCGTTGGCCGGGCGGGGGGGCCCTATGAGCAGTTCTTC.